Below, 22 T cell receptor beta chains from the same sample are listed, as sequenced in a study of T cell repertoires in cytomegalovirus infection. TCRdb itself ran the reads through MiXCR, one entry per CDR3 protein. Among some 700,000 distinct CDR3 sequences listed, roughly 35% were seen once. Material: PBMCs. These receptors were collected from a human donor in good health (CMV status not recorded). Some clones in this sample may be carry-over from other donors' samples.

J is TRBJ1-1 and V is TRBV6-8; D is unresolved. CDR3 size: 12 residues. Trimming shortened V by 3 bases and J by 10 bases, and 12 bases separated the two germline ends. Germline V CDR1 and CDR2: MNHGY, SAAAGT. The CDR3 DNA reads TGTGCCAGCAGTTATTTCCCCACGTCAGCTTTCTTT. Translated: CASSYFPTSAFF.

In regard to this clonotype: The junction does not match germline at one end; this may be a read error. The chain has TRBV29-1 and TRBJ1-1; D possibly corresponds to TRBD1 (5 bases). Germline CDR1 and CDR2: SQVTM and ANQGSEA. The CDR3 has 14 residues. CDR3 nucleotides: TGCCGCGTTTTCCCCCGGGGCAAGAGCACTGAAGCTTTCTTT. It specifies CRVFPRGKSTEAFF.

This clonotype was detected a few times. This chain uses TRBV10-3 with TRBJ2-7; TRBD1 agrees at 12 bases. The CDR3 contains 17 residues. V gave up 10 bases and J gave up 0 bases; unmatched junction bases: 13. Per the germline V gene, CDR1 is ENHRY and CDR2 is SYGVKD. CDR3 bases: TGTGCCACCAAACCGGGACAGGGGGCTGCAAGCTCCTACGAGCAGTACTTC. Its protein is CATKPGQGAASSYEQYF.

A remark on this clonotype: Relative to the germline gene, one junction end is altered; a read error may explain this. This chain joins TRBV10-3 and TRBJ2-2; possible D gene TRBD2, 6 bases. Germline assignment: CDR1 ENHRY and CDR2 SYGVKD. The CDR3 sequence is 15 residues long. CDR3 protein: CAIGRAGTNTGGLFF. The CDR3 bases are TGTGCCATCGGTAGGGCGGGGACGAACACCGGGGGGCTGTTTTTT.

DNA of the CDR3: TGTGCCACCAGCAGAGATCGAGCGGGAGGGAATGAGCAGTTCTTC. This codes for CATSRDRAGGNEQFF. V gene TRBV15 combines with J gene TRBJ2-1; 10 nucleotides match TRBD2. Germline CDR1 is LNHNV and CDR2 is YYDKDF (reference sequence). This CDR3 is built from 15 residues. V gave up 0 bases and J gave up 7 bases; unmatched junction bases: 3.

Comment on this clonotype: This could be a read error, since a much larger clone is one nucleotide away. The conserved phenylalanine or tryptophan normally closing the CDR3 is absent here, so this likely arose from a read error. The chain combines TRBV7-2 with TRBJ2-2; D ambiguous. CDR3 length: 13 residues. In germline, CDR1 is SGHTA, CDR2 FQGNSA. V lost 6 bases and J lost 5, with 10 bases in between. The CDR3 loop is CASRDSWTGELFL. The CDR3 DNA follows: TGTGCCAGCAGGGATAGCTGGACCGGGGAGCTGTTTTTG.

In its sample, this clonotype was seen a few times. The genes are TRBV6-6 and TRBJ2-1; D is unresolved. Germline V gene data show CDR1 as MNHNY and CDR2 as SVGAGI (reference sequence). V was cut by 7 bases and J by 6 bases, with 13 bases left in between. The length of the CDR3 is 13 residues. CDR3 amino acids: CASIPSRFNEQFF. The CDR3 bases are TGTGCCAGCATCCCCTCCCGTTTCAATGAGCAGTTCTTC.

The genes are TRBV6-5 and TRBJ2-7, with TRBD1 as a possible D gene (6 bases). The CDR3 is 15 amino acids. CDR1 MNHEY and CDR2 SVGAGI come from the germline V gene. Trimming left V 7 bases short and J 2 bases short, with 18 bases between. CDR3 nucleotide sequence: TGTGCCAGCACCTATTGGGCCCGGGACACCTACGAGCAGTACTTC. Protein product: CASTYWARDTYEQYF.

This clonotype showed up many times. This chain links TRBV7-8 with TRBJ1-1, with D unresolved. The germline V gene encodes CDR1 SGHVS and CDR2 FQNEAQ. Trimming stripped 5 bases from V and 3 bases from J, with 7 bases between. There are 12 residues in the CDR3. DNA for the CDR3: TGTGCCAGCAGCCAGTGGTACACTGAAGCTTTCTTT. Residues: CASSQWYTEAFF.

The chain joins TRBV28 to TRBJ2-3; tentative D call: TRBD1 (5 bases). The V gene's germline CDR1 is MDHEN and CDR2 SYDVKM. The length of the CDR3 is 12 residues. Trimming shortened V by 6 bases and J by 4 bases, and 8 bases separated the two germline ends. The DNA of the CDR3 is TGTGCCAGCAGGGGGCCGGCAGATACGCAGTATTTT. Residues: CASRGPADTQYF. Supplemented by reference TRBV28 and TRBJ2-3, the full variable domain reads DVKVTQSSRYLVKRTGEKVFLECVQDMDHENMFWYRQDPGLGLRLIYFSYDVKMKEKGDIPEGYSVSREKKERFSLILESASTNQTSMYLCASRGPADTQYFGPGTRLTVL.

There are a few counts of this clonotype. The chain couples TRBV20-1 to TRBJ2-7; a weak D match, TRBD2 (6 bases). CDR1 is DFQATT, CDR2 SNEGSKA, per germline (reference sequence). The ends were cut back, 0 bases at V and 1 base at J, with 13 bases in the middle. The CDR3 is 15 residues long. The CDR3 DNA reads TGCAGTGCTAGAGATCCGGCGGGAAGGTCCTACGAGCAGTACTTC. Protein product: CSARDPAGRSYEQYF.

This clonotype was seen just once. An end of the junction differs from the germline gene, which may be a read error. The gene calls are TRBV5-4 and TRBJ2-5, with 10 bases that match TRBD2. From germline, CDR1 is SGHNT and CDR2 YYREEE (reference sequence). This CDR3 has 15 amino acids. The CDR3 reads CASSLPGLAKETQSF. In nucleotides, the CDR3 is TGTGCCAGCAGCTTACCGGGACTAGCGAAAGAGACCCAGTCCTTC.

This clonotype showed up just once. CDR3 coding DNA: TGTGCCAGCAGTCCCGGGACAGGGGGCGGGTCAGGGTATGGCTACACCTTC. Its protein is CASSPGTGGGSGYGYTF. The J gene is TRBJ1-2, the V gene TRBV28; TRBD1 aligns across 12 bases. The CDR3 sequence is 17 residues long. Trimming at V came to 5 bases and at J to 5 bases, leaving 12 bases not matched to a gene. CDR1 and CDR2 from the germline V gene are MDHEN and SYDVKM.

The table lists this clonotype with many counts. The rearrangement joins TRBV7-6 to TRBJ2-7; D unclear. V lost 5 bases and J lost 0, with 11 bases in between. The CDR3 contains 14 residues. CDR1 SGHVS and CDR2 FNYEAQ come from the germline V gene. The CDR3, as DNA: TGTGCCAGCAGCCCAGACACCAGCTCCTACGAGCAGTACTTC. This codes for CASSPDTSSYEQYF.

In its sample, this clonotype was seen a few times. V is TRBV6-1 and J is TRBJ2-7; D is undetermined. Germline V gene lookup returns CDR1 MNHNS and CDR2 SASEGT. V was trimmed by 4 bases and J by 4 bases, leaving 23 bases between them. The CDR3 length is 17 residues. In DNA form, the CDR3 reads TGTGCCAGCAGTGCGGCCGGACCTTCCCCTGGTCGTTACGAGCAGTACTTC. The encoded protein is CASSAAGPSPGRYEQYF.

Note on this clonotype: At one end the junction does not follow the germline gene, possibly because of a read error. This CDR3 reads CDSSLHKGTGNSQYF. In DNA, the CDR3 is TGTGACAGCAGTCTCCACAAAGGGACGGGGAACAGTCAGTACTTC. This chain joins TRBV6-1 and TRBJ2-4, with D perhaps matching TRBD1 or TRBD2 (5 bases each). The germline gives CDR1 MNHNS, CDR2 SASEGT. This CDR3 has 15 amino acids.

V is TRBV20-1 and J is TRBJ2-5, with D perhaps given as TRBD1 or TRBD2 (5 bases each). This CDR3 comprises 12 residues. The V gene's germline CDR1 is DFQATT and CDR2 SNEGSKA (reference sequence). CDR3: CSASRGEETQYF. For the CDR3, the DNA is TGCAGCGCTTCTAGAGGGGAGGAGACCCAGTACTTC.

The chain employs TRBV29-1 and TRBJ1-1; 7 bases are a match to TRBD1. Losses at the gene ends were 3 bases for V and 3 bases for J; bases not matched to a gene: 1. Germline V gene lookup returns CDR1 SQVTM and CDR2 ANQGSEA. The CDR3 covers 12 residues. The CDR3 region is CSVEQGDTEAFF. The DNA of the CDR3 is TGCAGCGTTGAGCAGGGGGACACTGAAGCTTTCTTT.

The chain combines TRBV20-1 with TRBJ2-7; maybe TRBD2 (6 bases). Germline CDR1 is DFQATT and CDR2 is SNEGSKA (reference sequence). CDR3 length: 15 amino acids. V was cut by 3 bases and J by 2 bases, with 17 bases left in between. CDR3 in DNA: TGCAGTGCTAGGGCCTTAGCGGCTCCGACCTACGAGCAGTACTTC. Amino acids: CSARALAAPTYEQYF.

This clonotype was observed a handful of times. This sequence joins TRBV7-2 and TRBJ2-3; D might be TRBD1 (6 bases). The V gene's germline CDR1 is SGHTA and CDR2 FQGNSA. Trimming shortened V by 5 bases and J by 5 bases, and 14 bases separated the two germline ends. The CDR3 is 14 residues long. The CDR3 loop reads CASSPRGLQDTQYF. In nucleotides, the CDR3 is TGTGCCAGCAGCCCTAGGGGGTTGCAAGATACGCAGTATTTT.

Here the CDR3 reads CASSLIRQGMGNQPQHF. The DNA of the CDR3 is TGTGCCAGCAGTTTAATCCGACAGGGAATGGGCAATCAGCCCCAGCATTTT. The rearrangement uses TRBV28 and TRBJ1-5; 7 bases match TRBD1. The length of the CDR3 is 17 residues. The germline gives CDR1 MDHEN, CDR2 SYDVKM. Trimming cost V 2 bases and J 2 bases; bases outside gene matches: 9.

At least ten counts were recorded for this clonotype. The J gene is TRBJ1-2, the V gene TRBV7-2, with D possibly TRBD1 on 6 matching bases. The V gene lost 5 bases and the J gene lost 3 bases, with 10 bases spanning the gap. This CDR3 comprises 13 residues. In germline, CDR1 is SGHTA, CDR2 FQGNSA. The CDR3 nucleotides are TGTGCCAGCAGCCAGGACAGTTACTATGGCTACACCTTC. Its translation: CASSQDSYYGYTF.